This is a list of T cell receptor delta chains from one sample in a study of gamma-delta T cells after stem cell transplantation. TCRdb redid the clone calls on the RT-PCR reads with CATT. The table has 5,000 to 7,500 delta-chain clones, roughly 25% seen once. The sample consisted of gamma-delta T cells. The receptors shown here come from a human donor. It is not recorded whose cells these are; they may come from a transplant donor. Each CDR3 is given with its conserved first and last residue. D genes are given only for firm matches. The size field is filled for only some rows; it gives once, few, many or a size class.

>few|TRDJ1|.|TRDV2
CACDTFSSSKLIF
TGTGCCTGTGACACATTCTCTTCCTCTAAACTCATCTTT
>.|TRDJ3|.|TRDV2
CACDTLGSRQTSWDTRQMFF
TGTGCCTGTGACACCCTGGGGTCCCGTCAAACATCCTGGGACACCCGACAGATGTTTTTC
>large|TRDJ1|TRDD3|TRDV2
CACDTAGGYRGKSTDKLIF
TGTGCCTGTGACACCGCTGGGGGATACCGGGGGAAGAGCACCGATAAACTCATCTTT
>medium-sized|TRDJ3|TRDD3|TRDV2
CACDTPLLGDTQSGWDTRQMFF
TGTGCCTGTGACACCCCTCTACTGGGGGATACGCAGTCCGGCTGGGACACCCGACAGATGTTTTTC
>medium-sized|TRDJ1|TRDD3|TRDV2
CACDILGDTPGTDKLIF
TGTGCCTGTGACATACTGGGGGATACGCCGGGTACCGATAAACTCATCTTT
>medium-sized|TRDJ1|TRDD3|TRDV2
CACDSLLGDLTDKLIF
TGTGCCTGTGACTCCCTACTGGGGGACCTCACCGATAAACTCATCTTT
>few|TRDJ1|TRDD3|TRDV1
CALGELPPILHWGIKVDKLIF
TGTGCTCTTGGGGAACTACCTCCAATCCTACATTGGGGGATAAAGGTCGATAAACTCATCTTT
>medium-sized|TRDJ1|.|TRDV1
CALGEHPFSVYTDKLIF
TGTGCTCTTGGGGAACACCCCTTCTCGGTGTACACCGATAAACTCATCTTT
>.|TRDJ1|TRDD3|TRDV2
CACDYVLGDTDKLIF
TGTGCCTGTGACTATGTACTGGGGGATACCGATAAACTCATCTTT
>medium-sized|TRDJ1|TRDD3|TRDV2
CACDTLGVADKLIF
TGTGCCTGTGACACCCTGGGGGTTGCCGATAAACTCATCTTT
>.|TRDJ1|.|TRDV1
CALGEGLTIFYHRPTTVRGRTDKLIF
TGTGCTCTTGGGGAAGGCCTAACCATTTTCTACCACCGCCCTACCACCGTACGAGGTAGGACCGATAAACTCATCTTT
>.|TRDJ1|TRDD3|TRDV1
CALGEPSIRTGGYVWADKLIF
TGTGCTCTTGGGGAACCCTCCATCCGTACTGGGGGATACGTATGGGCCGATAAACTCATCTTT
>.|TRDJ3|TRDD3|TRDV2
CACDPVTGGYARDTRQMFF
TGTGCCTGTGACCCTGTCACTGGGGGATACGCCCGGGACACCCGACAGATGTTTTTC
>few|TRDJ1|.|TRDV3
CAFPPLLPSPGLIF
TGTGCCTTTCCACCCCTTCTTCCCTCACCTGGACTCATCTTT
>medium-sized|TRDJ1|TRDD3|TRDV2
CACDGPLETGGSYTDKLIF
TGTGCCTGTGACGGCCCCTTGGAAACTGGGGGATCCTACACCGATAAACTCATCTTT
>.|TRDJ1|TRDD3|TRDV1
CALGETPVLGDMADKLIF
TGTGCTCTTGGGGAAACCCCCGTACTGGGGGATATGGCCGATAAACTCATCTTT
>.|TRDJ1|.|TRDV2
CACDTGLGGITDKLIF
TGTGCCTGTGACACCGGTCTTGGGGGCATCACCGATAAACTCATCTTT
>.|TRDJ1|.|TRDV2
CACDTVSSRKTDKLIF
TGTGCCTGTGACACCGTCTCTTCCCGTAAGACCGATAAACTCATCTTT
>medium-sized|TRDJ1|TRDD3|TRDV2
CACDPLGDRLGTDKLIF
TGTGCCTGTGACCCGCTGGGGGATAGGTTGGGAACCGATAAACTCATCTTT
>.|TRDJ1|TRDD3|TRDV2
CACDTVDWGRPPPDKLIF
TGTGCCTGTGACACCGTCGACTGGGGGAGACCCCCACCCGATAAACTCATCTTT
>.|TRDJ1|TRDD3|TRDV2
CACDFLGDTLYTDKLIF
TGTGCCTGTGACTTTCTGGGGGATACGCTTTACACCGATAAACTCATCTTT
>few|TRDJ1|TRDD3|TRDV2
CACDTLLGDPYTDKLIF
TGTGCCTGTGACACCTTACTGGGGGATCCGTACACCGATAAACTCATCTTT
>medium-sized|TRDJ1|TRDD3|TRDV2
CACDLLGDTRGTDKLIF
TGTGCCTGTGATCTACTGGGGGATACAAGGGGGACCGATAAACTCATCTTT
>medium-sized|TRDJ1|.|TRDV2
CACDTLSYTDKLIF
TGTGCCTGTGACACCCTTTCTTACACCGATAAACTCATCTTT
>medium-sized|TRDJ1|TRDD3|TRDV2
CACDTWGIAKLIF
TGTGCCTGTGACACCTGGGGGATAGCCAAACTCATCTTT
>once|TRDJ3|TRDD3|TRDV1
CALVWVFLSSTGGYAEFSNGSWDTRQMFF
TGTGCTCTTGTCTGGGTCTTCCTATCGTCTACTGGGGGATACGCGGAGTTTAGTAATGGCTCCTGGGACACCCGACAGATGTTTTTC
>few|TRDJ1|.|TRDV1
CALGEREGFFHRPAGKLIF
TGTGCTCTTGGGGAACGTGAAGGTTTCTTCCACCGCCCCGCGGGTAAACTCATCTTT
>few|TRDJ1|TRDD3|TRDV2
CACDSLLGRPRTDTDKLIF
TGTGCCTGTGACTCTTTACTGGGGAGACCTCGAACGGACACCGATAAACTCATCTTT
>.|TRDJ1|TRDD3|TRDV2
CACDTLHKHPTGEETDKLIF
TGTGCCTGTGACACCCTCCATAAACACCCCACTGGGGAGGAGACCGATAAACTCATCTTT
>.|TRDJ1|.|TRDV2
CACDTVGVGVPTKPNTKLIF
TGTGCCTGTGACACGGTCGGTGTTGGGGTCCCGACTAAACCCAATACTAAACTCATCTTT
>.|TRDJ1|TRDD3|TRDV2
CACDFILGDTDKLIF
TGTGCCTGTGACTTTATACTGGGGGATACCGATAAACTCATCTTT
>.|TRDJ1|TRDD3|TRDV2
CACDTAEVVLGTYTDKLIF
TGTGCCTGTGACACCGCGGAGGTTGTACTGGGGACGTACACCGATAAACTCATCTTT
>medium-sized|TRDJ1|TRDD3|TRDV1
CALGELVIGSWGLRLHTDKLIF
TGTGCTCTTGGGGAACTAGTCATAGGATCCTGGGGGTTACGCCTGCACACCGATAAACTCATCTTT
>medium-sized|TRDJ1|TRDD3|TRDV2
CACDTILHGGIRRYTDKLIF
TGTGCCTGTGACACGATACTCCACGGGGGGATCCGAAGGTACACCGATAAACTCATCTTT
>medium-sized|TRDJ1|TRDD3|TRDV2
CACESLGDHTDKLIF
TGTGCCTGTGAATCACTGGGGGACCACACCGATAAACTCATCTTT
>.|TRDJ1|.|TRDV2
CACDPLKGTLPGDRHTDKLIF
TGTGCCTGTGACCCTCTTAAAGGTACGTTACCGGGGGACAGACACACCGATAAACTCATCTTT
>.|TRDJ1|TRDD3|TRDV2
CACDTVLGDTGYTDKLIF
TGTGCCTGTGACACCGTTCTGGGGGATACTGGGTACACCGATAAACTCATCTTT
>.|TRDJ1|TRDD3|TRDV2
CACDIVLGDIGDTDKLIF
TGTGCCTGTGACATCGTACTGGGGGATATTGGGGACACCGATAAACTCATCTTT
>.|TRDJ3|TRDD3|TRDV2
CACDTAGSIWGMEGKSWDTRQMFF
TGTGCCTGTGACACCGCCGGTTCTATTTGGGGGATGGAGGGAAAATCCTGGGACACCCGACAGATGTTTTTC
>medium-sized|TRDJ1|TRDD3|TRDV2
CACDNVGYGGRTDKLIF
TGTGCCTGTGACAATGTGGGATACGGTGGAAGAACCGATAAACTCATCTTT
>.|TRDJ1|TRDD3|TRDV2
CACEALLGDTPYTDKHIF
TGTGCCTGTGAGGCCCTACTGGGGGATACGCCGTACACCGATAAACACATCTTT
>few|TRDJ3|TRDD3|TRDV2
CACDTVRAPKGDTGSWDTRQMFF
TGTGCCTGTGACACCGTGCGTGCCCCGAAGGGGGATACAGGCTCCTGGGACACCCGACAGATGTTTTTC
>.|TRDJ1|TRDD3|TRDV2
CACDTEFSRLGDITDKLIF
TGTGCCTGTGACACCGAGTTCTCAAGGCTGGGGGATATTACCGATAAACTCATCTTT
>.|TRDJ1|TRDD3|TRDV2
CACDMVGAGGQGHKLIF
TGTGCCTGTGACATGGTTGGGGCTGGGGGACAGGGCCATAAACTCATCTTT
>.|TRDJ1|TRDD3|TRDV2
CACDGLGLWGIRRLIF
TGTGCCTGTGACGGATTGGGCCTCTGGGGGATACGTAGACTCATCTTT
>few|TRDJ1|.|TRDV1
CALGELDPALMGAVPYTDKLIF
TGTGCTCTTGGGGAACTAGATCCTGCCCTAATGGGGGCCGTTCCGTACACCGATAAACTCATCTTT
>.|TRDJ1|.|TRDV1
CALGELRDTDKLIF
TGTGCTCTTGGGGAACTGCGAGACACCGATAAACTCATCTTT
>medium-sized|TRDJ1|TRDD3|TRDV2
CACDTVEAGGYRLIDKLIF
TGTGCCTGTGACACTGTAGAGGCTGGGGGATACCGCCTAATTGATAAACTCATCTTT
>medium-sized|TRDJ1|.|TRDV2
CACDTLGGPPSTDKLIF
TGTGCCTGTGACACTTTGGGGGGTCCCCCGTCCACCGATAAACTCATCTTT
>few|TRDJ1|TRDD3|TRDV2
CACDTVSWGPYTDKLIF
TGTGCCTGTGACACCGTAAGCTGGGGGCCTTACACCGATAAACTCATCTTT
>.|TRDJ1|TRDD3|TRDV2
CACDPLAGGPAYTDKLIF
TGTGCCTGTGACCCCCTGGCTGGGGGACCTGCGTACACCGATAAACTCATCTTT
>medium-sized|TRDJ1|TRDD3|TRDV2
CACELLGAKSPYTDKLIF
TGTGCCTGTGAATTACTGGGGGCTAAGTCGCCCTACACCGATAAACTCATCTTT
>.|TRDJ1|TRDD2|TRDV2
CACDSLPTKRGTDGVDKLIF
TGTGCCTGTGACAGCCTTCCTACGAAGAGAGGGACAGACGGTGTCGATAAACTCATCTTT
>medium-sized|TRDJ1|TRDD3|TRDV2
CACDTAAFHWGYGGTDKLIF
TGTGCCTGTGACACCGCGGCCTTCCACTGGGGATACGGAGGCACCGATAAACTCATCTTT
>medium-sized|TRDJ1|TRDD3|TRDV2
CACDAVGDNKYTDKLIF
TGTGCCTGTGACGCGGTGGGGGATAACAAGTACACCGATAAACTCATCTTT
>.|TRDJ1|.|TRDV1
CALGELIPAKPGSTDKLIF
TGTGCTCTTGGGGAACTAATTCCGGCCAAACCTGGGTCTACCGATAAACTCATCTTT
>medium-sized|TRDJ1|TRDD3|TRDV2
CACDTMDWGIPSDKLIF
TGTGCCTGTGACACGATGGACTGGGGGATACCGAGCGATAAACTCATCTTT
>medium-sized|TRDJ3|TRDD3|TRDV2
CACDTGGLVGSWDTRQMFF
TGTGCCTGTGACACCGGGGGATTAGTAGGCTCCTGGGACACCCGACAGATGTTTTTC
>once|TRDJ1|TRDD3|TRDV1
CALGVPTIPLHWGIRRSNTDKLIF
TGTGCTCTTGGGGTCCCAACCATACCCCTACACTGGGGGATACGCCGGTCCAACACCGATAAACTCATCTTT